Given below is one TCR beta chain in context. Sequencing was performed with immunoSEQ multiplex PCR; in TCRdb, only in-frame clones are kept and a portion is missing. Altogether approximately 80,000 clones are present, about 86% being singletons, with the ten largest covering under 7%. V was pared by 4 bases and J by 3 bases, with 16 bases between. This CDR3 is 16 amino acids long. The V gene's germline CDR1 is MNHEY and CDR2 SMNVEV (reference sequence). These data belong to a study of cytotoxic CD8 clonotypes in ibrutinib-treated CLL. The V call is TRBV27, the J call TRBJ2-1; D is possibly TRBD1 or TRBD2 (5 bases each). This sequence originates from a human donor with chronic lymphocytic leukemia. The sample in question was PBMCs, obtained before ibrutinib treatment. The chain's CDR3 is CASSYRGTINYNEQFF. For the CDR3, the DNA is TGTGCCAGCAGTTATAGAGGGACCATCAACTACAATGAGCAGTTCTTC.